This is a list of T cell receptor beta chains from one sample in a study of PD-1 blockade in classical Hodgkin lymphoma. Produced via immunoSEQ multiplex PCR; TCRdb's table is partial and in-frame only. In the table there are 90,000 to 140,000 clones, about 92% of which are singletons. Sequencing was performed on peripheral blood mononuclear cells (PBMCs), taken before the fourth cycle of nivolumab. The receptors shown here come from a human donor with classical Hodgkin lymphoma. The CDR3 runs from the conserved cysteine through the conserved F or W. Fields, in order: D gene, J gene, CDR3 length, V gene, clone size, CDR3 DNA, CDR3 protein. The D gene is left open where the match is weak. Clone size is stated in some rows and not others, as once, few, many or a class when expanded.

D: TRBD2
J: TRBJ2-1
length: 17
V: TRBV11-3
size: .
DNA: TGTGCCAGCAGCTTAGACAAACTAGCGGGAGTAGGCAATGAGCAGTTCTTC
CDR3: CASSLDKLAGVGNEQFF

D: .
J: TRBJ1-2
length: 15
V: TRBV27
size: .
DNA: TGTGCCAGCAGTTTATCCCCCCGGGAGGTATGGGGCTACACCTTC
CDR3: CASSLSPREVWGYTF

D: .
J: TRBJ2-7
length: 13
V: TRBV6-5
size: .
DNA: TGTGCCAGCAGTTACTCAGGTCCCTACGAGCAGTACTTC
CDR3: CASSYSGPYEQYF

D: .
J: TRBJ2-3
length: 13
V: TRBV12-5
size: .
DNA: TGTGCTAGTGGCGGGTGGGCCACAGATACGCAGTATTTT
CDR3: CASGGWATDTQYF

D: TRBD2
J: TRBJ2-3
length: 15
V: TRBV2
size: .
DNA: TGTGCCAGCAGGGGACTAGCTTGGGGCCCAGATACGCAGTATTTT
CDR3: CASRGLAWGPDTQYF

D: .
J: TRBJ2-4
length: 15
V: TRBV19
size: .
DNA: TGTGCCAGTAGTATAGGCAGTCGAGCCAAAAACATTCAGTACTTC
CDR3: CASSIGSRAKNIQYF

D: .
J: TRBJ2-1
length: 15
V: TRBV6-4
size: few
DNA: TGTGCCAGCAGCCGTGTTGGCGGGTCCTACAATGAGCAGTTCTTC
CDR3: CASSRVGGSYNEQFF

D: .
J: TRBJ2-7
length: 14
V: TRBV19
size: .
DNA: TGTGCCAGTAGTAGCCCCGGATTCTCCTACGAGCAGTACTTC
CDR3: CASSSPGFSYEQYF

D: .
J: TRBJ1-4
length: 15
V: TRBV15
size: .
DNA: TGTGCCACCAGCCGTGCCTGGGCAGTCGCGGAAAAACTGTTTTTT
CDR3: CATSRAWAVAEKLFF

D: .
J: TRBJ2-1
length: 12
V: TRBV10-2
size: few
DNA: TGCGCCAGCAAAGGTTATTACAATGAGCAGTTCTTC
CDR3: CASKGYYNEQFF

D: TRBD2
J: TRBJ2-1
length: 15
V: TRBV27
size: .
DNA: TGTGCCAGCAGTCCGCGACTAGCGGATTACAATGAGCAGTTCTTC
CDR3: CASSPRLADYNEQFF

D: .
J: TRBJ2-1
length: 13
V: TRBV5-4
size: .
DNA: TGTGCCAGCAGCTCTACGGCACCCAATGAGCAGTTCTTC
CDR3: CASSSTAPNEQFF

D: TRBD2
J: TRBJ2-2
length: 17
V: TRBV10-1
size: .
DNA: TGCGCCAGCAGTGAGGGCCCAACTTGGGAGGGCGACGGGGAGCTGTTTTTT
CDR3: CASSEGPTWEGDGELFF

D: .
J: TRBJ2-7
length: 11
V: TRBV7-2
size: .
DNA: TGTGCCAGCAGCTCCTACTACGAGCAGTACTTC
CDR3: CASSSYYEQYF

D: .
J: TRBJ2-1
length: 13
V: TRBV4-3
size: once
DNA: TGCGCCAGCAGCCAAGGATGGGGTAATGAGCAGTTCTTC
CDR3: CASSQGWGNEQFF

D: .
J: TRBJ1-5
length: 13
V: TRBV5-1
size: .
DNA: TGCGCCAGCAGCTTGGGAGCAGGTCAGCCCCAGCATTTT
CDR3: CASSLGAGQPQHF

D: .
J: TRBJ1-5
length: 17
V: TRBV28
size: .
DNA: TGTGCCAGCAGTTCCCCGGGAGTTGTATATGGCAATCAGCCCCAGCATTTT
CDR3: CASSSPGVVYGNQPQHF

D: .
J: TRBJ2-3
length: 13
V: TRBV2
size: .
DNA: TGTGCCAGCCGGGATGTTAGCACAGATACGCAGTATTTT
CDR3: CASRDVSTDTQYF

D: TRBD1
J: TRBJ2-2
length: 15
V: TRBV7-9
size: .
DNA: TGTGCCAGCAGCAGGACAGGGTTATACACCGGGGAGCTGTTTTTT
CDR3: CASSRTGLYTGELFF

D: .
J: TRBJ1-5
length: 15
V: TRBV19
size: .
DNA: TGTGCCAGTAGTGACGCAGGGGCTAGCAATCAGCCCCAGCATTTT
CDR3: CASSDAGASNQPQHF

D: .
J: TRBJ1-4
length: 12
V: TRBV14
size: .
DNA: TGTGCCAGCAGCCCCGACAGAATTAAACTGTTTTTT
CDR3: CASSPDRIKLFF

D: .
J: TRBJ2-7
length: 17
V: TRBV28
size: .
DNA: TGTGCCAGCAGTGTGGACAGCTTCCTACGATCCTCCTACGAGCAGTACTTC
CDR3: CASSVDSFLRSSYEQYF

D: .
J: TRBJ1-2
length: 13
V: TRBV6-1
size: .
DNA: TGTGCCAGTCGCACCGGGAGACTCTATGGCTACACCTTC
CDR3: CASRTGRLYGYTF

D: TRBD1
J: TRBJ2-7
length: 16
V: TRBV6-1
size: .
DNA: TGTGCCAGCAGTGCACCGGGACAGGGTAGCTCCTACGAGCAGTACTTC
CDR3: CASSAPGQGSSYEQYF

D: .
J: TRBJ2-7
length: 14
V: TRBV7-6
size: .
DNA: TGTGCCAGCAGCCGGGAGACAGGGCCCTACGAGCAGTACTTC
CDR3: CASSRETGPYEQYF

D: .
J: TRBJ2-7
length: 13
V: TRBV4-1
size: .
DNA: TGCGCCAGCAGCCAATCCCCGGGGGACGAGCAGTACTTC
CDR3: CASSQSPGDEQYF

D: TRBD2
J: TRBJ2-7
length: 16
V: TRBV5-6
size: once
DNA: TGTGCCAGCAGCTCCCTTGGACTAGCGGACTCCTACGAGCAGTACTTC
CDR3: CASSSLGLADSYEQYF

D: .
J: TRBJ1-5
length: 13
V: TRBV10-3
size: .
DNA: TGTGCCATCAGTGAGTCTCAAACTCAGCCCCAGCATTTT
CDR3: CAISESQTQPQHF

D: .
J: TRBJ2-4
length: 14
V: TRBV6-1
size: .
DNA: TGTGCCAGCAGTGCATCGGCCGCCAGGACCATTCAGTACTTC
CDR3: CASSASAARTIQYF

D: TRBD2
J: TRBJ2-7
length: 15
V: TRBV2
size: .
DNA: TGTGCCAGCAGACTGCAGGCGGGAGATAGACACGAGCAGTACTTC
CDR3: CASRLQAGDRHEQYF

D: .
J: TRBJ2-5
length: 15
V: TRBV13
size: .
DNA: TGTGCCAGCAGCTTAGGCGTCCGAGACCAAGAGACCCAGTACTTC
CDR3: CASSLGVRDQETQYF

D: .
J: TRBJ1-6
length: 12
V: TRBV30
size: few
DNA: TGTGCCTGGAGTATCACAGCTTCACCCCTCCACTTT
CDR3: CAWSITASPLHF

D: TRBD2
J: TRBJ2-1
length: 17
V: TRBV11-2
size: once
DNA: TGTGCCAGCAGCGGCCGGAGACTAGCGGGCTTCTACAATGAGCAGTTCTTC
CDR3: CASSGRRLAGFYNEQFF

D: .
J: TRBJ2-7
length: 11
V: TRBV28
size: .
DNA: TGTGCCAGCAGGGGGTCCTACGAGCAGTACTTC
CDR3: CASRGSYEQYF

D: .
J: TRBJ1-1
length: 16
V: TRBV10-3
size: .
DNA: TGTGCCATCAGTGAGTCCGCCCTAACTGCCAACACTGAAGCTTTCTTT
CDR3: CAISESALTANTEAFF

D: .
J: TRBJ2-3
length: 15
V: TRBV25-1
size: .
DNA: TGTGCCAGCAGTGCTCGGGACATACTAACAGATACGCAGTATTTT
CDR3: CASSARDILTDTQYF

D: TRBD1
J: TRBJ2-3
length: 16
V: TRBV10-2
size: .
DNA: TGCGCCAGCAGAAAATTGTCGGGACAGGGTACAGATACGCAGTATTTT
CDR3: CASRKLSGQGTDTQYF

D: .
J: TRBJ1-4
length: 14
V: TRBV30
size: .
DNA: TGTGCCTGGAGTCGGTTCAGGGGACCAGAAAAACTGTTTTTT
CDR3: CAWSRFRGPEKLFF

D: .
J: TRBJ1-5
length: 16
V: TRBV10-2
size: .
DNA: TGCGCCAGCAGTGAAGGGGAACGAGGAAGCAATCAGCCCCAGCATTTT
CDR3: CASSEGERGSNQPQHF

D: TRBD1
J: TRBJ1-5
length: 14
V: TRBV28
size: .
DNA: TGTGCCAGCAGTATTGGGACAGAGAATCAGCCCCAGCATTTT
CDR3: CASSIGTENQPQHF